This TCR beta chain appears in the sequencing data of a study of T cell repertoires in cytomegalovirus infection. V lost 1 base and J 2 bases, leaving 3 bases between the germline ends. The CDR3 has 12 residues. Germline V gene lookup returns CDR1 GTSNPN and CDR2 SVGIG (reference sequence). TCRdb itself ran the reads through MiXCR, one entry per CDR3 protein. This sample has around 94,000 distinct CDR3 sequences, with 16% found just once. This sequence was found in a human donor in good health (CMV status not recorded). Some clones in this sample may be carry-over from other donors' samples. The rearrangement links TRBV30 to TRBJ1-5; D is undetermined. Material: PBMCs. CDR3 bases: TGTGCCTGGAGTGGGGGCAATCAGCCCCAGCATTTT. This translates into CAWSGGNQPQHF.